This T cell receptor (beta chain) was identified in a study of T-cell reconstitution after alpha-beta-depleted transplantation in children. This clonotype showed up many times. Unique molecular identifiers were built into the TCRbeta library. TCRdb called the PCR reads again in MiXCR, with one record for every CDR3 protein. The table has more than 90,000 distinct CDR3 sequences, 7% to 10% seen once. V lost 0 bases to trimming and J lost 7 bases, with 13 bases between them. The CDR3 extends over 15 amino acids. CDR1 is LGHDT and CDR2 is YNNKEL in the germline V gene (reference sequence). The receptor comes from a human donor who donated a stem cell graft to a child with congenital amegakaryocytic thrombocytopenia. The chain is built from TRBV3-1 and TRBJ2-1; D is tentatively TRBD1 or TRBD2 (6 bases each). Sequenced material: PBMCs from the stem cell graft donor, taken from the stem cell graft. In DNA form, the CDR3 reads TGTGCCAGCAGCCAAGAATCCGGGGGCGGTAATGAGCAGTTCTTC. Residues: CASSQESGGGNEQFF.